Many counts were recorded for the clone carrying this T cell receptor beta chain. MiXCR, applied by TCRdb to the 5' RACE reads, yields one record per CDR3 protein. The table records around 37,000 distinct CDR3 sequences, 13% to 15% of them present only once. The data were obtained in a study of neurological immune-mediated disorders. In germline, CDR1 is SGHRS, CDR2 YFSETQ. Trimming removed 1 base from V and 5 bases from J, with 9 bases in between. The CDR3 is 14 residues long. Sequencing was carried out using PBMCs. The clonotype comes from a woman in her 50s with HTLV-1-associated myelopathy (HAM/TSP). The chain recombines TRBV5-1 with TRBJ2-2, with D perhaps TRBD2 (5 bases). The CDR3 reads CASSLTSGTGELFF. The CDR3 DNA sequence: TGCGCCAGCAGCTTGACCTCGGGGACCGGGGAGCTGTTTTTT.